The 9 T cell receptor beta chains presented below share a single source sample, sequenced in a study of human T cells and chemical hapten exposure. Regarding time point: pre-sensitization, week 0. The treatment was: therapeutic diphenylcyclopropenone sensitization with weekly scalp DPC. From the RACE reads, TCRdb called clonotypes with MiXCR, one entry per CDR3 protein. This sample has roughly 88,000 distinct CDR3 sequences, with around 9.5% found just once. This specimen was whole blood, taken in connection with sensitization to the hapten diphenylcyclopropenone (DPC). The receptors derive from a woman between 35 and 50 years old with alopecia areata. Some clones in this sample may be carry-over from other donors' samples.

The chain joins TRBV5-1 to TRBJ1-1; TRBD1 aligns across 10 bases. Germline V gene lookup returns CDR1 SGHRS and CDR2 YFSETQ. The CDR3 sequence is 15 residues long. Unmatched junction bases numbered 8, after V lost 4 bases and J lost 5 bases. The CDR3 loop reads CASSPRQGAGTEAFF. DNA for the CDR3: TGCGCCAGCAGCCCTAGACAGGGGGCCGGTACTGAAGCTTTCTTT.

This clonotype was found a few times. The chain employs TRBV10-3 and TRBJ1-1; the D is unclear. V was trimmed by 4 bases and J by 2 bases, leaving 11 bases between them. This CDR3 region has 14 residues. Germline assignment: CDR1 ENHRY and CDR2 SYGVKD. The CDR3 sequence: CAISALAFNTEAFF. The CDR3 nucleotides read TGTGCCATCAGTGCGCTAGCCTTTAACACTGAAGCTTTCTTT.

This clonotype occurred many times. The CDR3 nucleotides read TGTGCCAGCAGCTTAGTGGGGACTAGCGGGGCGACGAATACGCAGTATTTT. Amino acid sequence: CASSLVGTSGATNTQYF. The rearrangement joins TRBV7-9 to TRBJ2-3; 13 bases fit TRBD2. CDR1 is SEHNR and CDR2 is FQNEAQ in the germline V gene (reference sequence). V lost 1 base, J lost 7 bases, and 8 bases stayed unmatched. The CDR3 totals 17 residues.

This clonotype was counted many times. V and J are TRBV3-1 and TRBJ2-3, with 8 bases matching TRBD2. V dropped 1 base and J dropped 9; count of bases not matched to a gene: 0. From germline, CDR1 is LGHDT and CDR2 YNNKEL (reference sequence). The CDR3 is 12 residues long. CDR3 nucleotides: TGTGCCAGCAGCCAAGGACTAGCGACGCAGTATTTT. Translation gives CASSQGLATQYF.

CDR3 amino acids: CSVGQGNQPQHF. CDR3 DNA: TGCAGCGTTGGACAGGGCAATCAGCCCCAGCATTTT. J is TRBJ1-5 and V is TRBV29-1, with D perhaps matching TRBD1 (6 bases). The V end was cut by 4 bases, the J end by 2 bases, with 6 bases between. Germline lookup yields CDR1 SQVTM and CDR2 ANQGSEA. The CDR3 spans 12 residues.

The V gene is TRBV29-1, the J gene TRBJ2-7; D uncertain. V was cut by 3 bases and J by 0 bases, with 9 bases left in between. CDR1 and CDR2 from the germline V gene are SQVTM and ANQGSEA. This CDR3 has 13 amino acids. The CDR3 region is CSVEAESSYEQYF. CDR3 bases: TGCAGCGTTGAGGCGGAGAGCTCCTACGAGCAGTACTTC.

With regard to this clonotype: This may be a read error: a much more frequent sequence differs by one nucleotide. The chain is built from TRBV6-2 or TRBV6-3 and TRBJ1-2, with D possibly matching TRBD1 (6 bases). The CDR3 extends over 15 amino acids. CDR1 is MNHEY, CDR2 SVGEGT, per germline. The CDR3 sequence: CASSYSKTGNYDYTF. The CDR3 DNA is TGTGCCAGCAGTTACTCGAAGACAGGAAACTATGACTACACCTTC.

This clonotype occurred many times. The chain employs TRBV7-9 and TRBJ1-2, with 7 bases fitting TRBD1. Germline CDR1 reads SEHNR; CDR2 reads FQNEAQ (reference sequence). Trimming took 3 bases from V and 6 from J; bases not matched to a gene: 4. This CDR3 has 13 residues. The CDR3 DNA follows: TGTGCCAGCAGCTTTACAGGGGACGATGGCTACACCTTC. This gives the protein CASSFTGDDGYTF.

This clonotype was found a few times. The gene calls are TRBV29-1 and TRBJ2-1, with no clear D. Germline CDR1 is SQVTM and CDR2 is ANQGSEA. Trimming cost V 4 bases and J 0 bases, with 10 bases left between them. The CDR3 is 14 residues long. The CDR3 DNA sequence: TGCAGCGTTGGGTCAGACTCCTCCTACAATGAGCAGTTCTTC. It codes for CSVGSDSSYNEQFF.